This TCR beta chain was captured by sequencing in a study of graft-versus-host responses after intestinal transplantation. Study details: Anti-thymocyte globulin induction preceded about 3 years of tacrolimus and steroid maintenance in all recipients.

Points from the study as a whole: Individuals who had graft-donor T cell macrochimerism had allografts that showed high graft-versus-host to host-versus-graft clonal ratios. GvH clones were found in recipient marrow; some appeared first in ileum or blood.

With respect to this clone: What it binds is unknown.

CDR3 length: 14 amino acids. Germline lookup yields CDR1 LNHDA and CDR2 SQIVND (reference sequence). V was pared by 4 bases and J by 1 base, with 11 bases between. Sequencing used immunoSEQ multiplex PCR; TCRdb keeps in-frame clones, though not all of them. This table holds tens of thousands of clones, around 90% found once. The chain joins TRBV19 to TRBJ2-7; D is perhaps TRBD1 (7 bases). The origin of this receptor is a human donor who was the organ donor for an intestinal transplant. The sample here was unstimulated CD4+ T cells sorted from spleen or lymph node cells, taken before transplant. The CDR3 protein is CASSTRGQSYEQYF. DNA for the CDR3: TGTGCCAGTAGTACGCGGGGACAGTCCTACGAGCAGTACTTC.